Listed below are T cell receptor beta chains from one sample, sequenced in a study of T cells after yellow fever vaccination. TCRdb itself ran the 5' RACE reads through MiXCR, one entry per CDR3 protein. The data hold under 550,000 distinct CDR3 sequences, with just over 20% observed a single time. Sequencing used PBMCs, obtained less than 25 days after the first yellow fever vaccination. The receptor source for this set is a young man who received the YFV17D yellow fever vaccine. CDR3s include the opening cysteine and the closing phenylalanine or tryptophan. D genes are given only for firm matches. Some rows mark clone size as missing; the rest say once, few, many or name a class of expanded clone.

>TRBJ2-5|NA|TRBD2|TRBV7-2
TGTGCCAGCGGGAAGGGACTAGCGGGAGAGACCCAGTACTTC
CASGKGLAGETQYF
>TRBJ1-2|few|NA|TRBV15
TGTGCCACCAGCAGAACATATGCTGACTATGGCTACACCTTC
CATSRTYADYGYTF
>TRBJ1-1|few|NA|TRBV7-3
TGTGCCAGCAGCTCCCTCAGGCGGGGGGGAGGAACTGAAGCTTTCTTT
CASSSLRRGGGTEAFF
>TRBJ2-1|many|NA|TRBV7-2
TGTGCCAGCAGCCCCCAGGCGGGATCCTACAATGAGCAGTTCTTC
CASSPQAGSYNEQFF
>TRBJ2-7|NA|NA|TRBV27
TGTGCCAGCAGTTTCGTGGCAGGCTCCTACGAGCAGTACTTC
CASSFVAGSYEQYF
>TRBJ2-2|NA|NA|TRBV3-1
TGTGCCAGCAGCCAAGGAGTGGGGTACACCGGGGAGCTGTTTTTT
CASSQGVGYTGELFF
>TRBJ2-1|NA|NA|TRBV5-1
TGCGCCAGCAGCTTGGCCTCCTCAATGTGGGGGCAGTTCTTC
CASSLASSMWGQFF
>TRBJ1-2|NA|TRBD1|TRBV7-6
TGTGCCAGCAGCCCCCGGGACAGGGGAGCTAACTATGGCTACACCTTC
CASSPRDRGANYGYTF
>TRBJ1-5|few|NA|TRBV18
TGTGCCAGCTCACCATTTTCAGGAAGCAATCAGCCCCAGCATTTT
CASSPFSGSNQPQHF
>TRBJ1-1|few|NA|TRBV13
TGTGCCAGCAGCTTAGGGTCCGGGGAGTACACTGAAGCTTTCTTT
CASSLGSGEYTEAFF
>TRBJ2-5|few|TRBD2|TRBV20-1
TGCAGTGGTGTCGTAGCGGGGGGTAAAGAGACCCAGTACTTC
CSGVVAGGKETQYF
>TRBJ2-5|many|NA|TRBV5-1
TGCGCCAGCAGCTTGGACCTGCAGGGGACCCAGTACTTC
CASSLDLQGTQYF
>TRBJ2-6|many|NA|TRBV5-1
TGCGCCAGCAGCTTGGCCGGCGGAATAGGGGCCAACGTCCTGACTTTC
CASSLAGGIGANVLTF
>TRBJ2-1|few|NA|TRBV18
TGTGCCAGCTCACATAGTCGCGCGTACCGGGACAACACCTACAATGAGCAGTTCTTC
CASSHSRAYRDNTYNEQFF
>TRBJ1-5|few|NA|TRBV7-3
TGTGCCAGCAGCTTAGGACACCTAAGGAGGAGCAATCAGCCCCAGCATTTT
CASSLGHLRRSNQPQHF
>TRBJ2-2|once|NA|TRBV5-1
TGCGCCAGCAGAGCTTGGGGGTTAGGATCTAACACCGGGGAGCTGTTTTTT
CASRAWGLGSNTGELFF
>TRBJ2-5|few|NA|TRBV12-3/TRBV12-4
TGTGCCAGCACCACCGAAACGGGAGCCCAAGAGACCCAGTACTTC
CASTTETGAQETQYF
>TRBJ2-3|NA|NA|TRBV7-8
TGTGCCAGCAGCTTAGGGTTCAGGGATACGCAGTATTTT
CASSLGFRDTQYF
>TRBJ2-5|few|NA|TRBV5-1
TGCGCCAGCAACTTAGGAACAGATATAGAGACCCAGTACTTC
CASNLGTDIETQYF
>TRBJ1-1|few|TRBD1|TRBV25-1
TGTGCCAGCAGTGCTTCCCGGGACAGTCGACGGGGGGCTTTCTTT
CASSASRDSRRGAFF
>TRBJ2-7|NA|NA|TRBV5-6
TGTGCCAGCAGCTTGCGGGTAGGGGAGGCCGAGCAGTACTTC
CASSLRVGEAEQYF
>TRBJ2-2|NA|TRBD1|TRBV6-5
TGTGCCAGCAGTTCACCGGGACAGGGGAGCGGGGAGCTGTTTTTT
CASSSPGQGSGELFF
>TRBJ2-5|NA|NA|TRBV13
TGTGCCAGCAGCAAAGATTGGGGCGAGACCCAGTACTTC
CASSKDWGETQYF
>TRBJ2-5|NA|TRBD2|TRBV10-3
TGTGCCATCAGTGGTTCTAGCGGCCAAGAGACCCAGTACTTC
CAISGSSGQETQYF
>TRBJ1-4|NA|NA|TRBV4-3
TGCGCCAGCAGCCAAGAAAGCGGGGGCGACATGTTTTTT
CASSQESGGDMFF
>TRBJ2-7|NA|NA|TRBV25-1
TGTGCCAGCAGTGTAACAGGGATTGGGTACGAGCAGTACTTC
CASSVTGIGYEQYF
>TRBJ1-5|few|NA|TRBV4-1
TGCGCCAGCAGCCAAGTTCAAGGGGTCAATCAGCCCCAGCATTTT
CASSQVQGVNQPQHF
>TRBJ2-1|NA|NA|TRBV7-6
TGTGCCAGCATCTTACGGATCGGCAGGGGGGCTAACAATGAGCAGTTCTTC
CASILRIGRGANNEQFF
>TRBJ2-3|NA|TRBD1|TRBV2
TGTGCCAGCAGGACCCCTCGACAGGGTGGGGACCCAGATACGCAGTATTTT
CASRTPRQGGDPDTQYF
>TRBJ1-5|NA|NA|TRBV30
TGTGCCTGGAGTGCCAGCAGTAGCAATCAGCCCCAGCATTTT
CAWSASSSNQPQHF
>TRBJ2-3|NA|TRBD1|TRBV20-1
TGCAGTGCTAGCAATTGGAGACAGGGAGTCACAGATACGCAGTATTTT
CSASNWRQGVTDTQYF
>TRBJ2-7|NA|TRBD1|TRBV20-1
TGCAGTGCTAGAGACTGGGACAGGGGAGGATCCTACGAGCAGTACTTC
CSARDWDRGGSYEQYF
>TRBJ2-2|NA|NA|TRBV12-3/TRBV12-4
TGTGCCAGCAGTTCACAAGGGTTGAGCGGGGAGCTGTTTTTT
CASSSQGLSGELFF
>TRBJ1-1|few|NA|TRBV4-1
TGCGCCAGCAGCCAAGATAGGTTGGGGGGTGAAGCTTTCTTT
CASSQDRLGGEAFF
>TRBJ2-3|NA|NA|TRBV5-6
TGTGCCAGCAGCTTGATGGGGGGTGCTACAGATACGCAGTATTTT
CASSLMGGATDTQYF
>TRBJ1-1|NA|TRBD1|TRBV10-3
TGTGCCATCGCGAATCGACAGGGCGCTGAAGCTTTCTTT
CAIANRQGAEAFF
>TRBJ2-1|many|NA|TRBV4-1
TGCGCCAGCAGCCAAGGGCTAGGAAGTGAGCAGTTCTTC
CASSQGLGSEQFF
>TRBJ2-7|NA|TRBD1|TRBV5-1
TGCGCCAGCAGCTTATCAGGCGAGGGGGCGGTTTTC
CASSLSGEGAVF
>TRBJ2-2|once|NA|TRBV10-3
TGTGCCATCAGTTCCCGGGGGTACGGGGAGCTGTTTTTT
CAISSRGYGELFF
>TRBJ2-1|few|NA|TRBV5-1
TGCGCCAGCAGCAGTAGACCTACCCAAGACACCTACAATGAGCAGTTCTTC
CASSSRPTQDTYNEQFF
>TRBJ1-2|NA|NA|TRBV10-3
TGTGCCATCAGCGACCCCCGCGGAGGGACGGGCGGAAACGGCTACACCTTC
CAISDPRGGTGGNGYTF
>TRBJ2-7|NA|TRBD2|TRBV2
TGTGCCAGCAGTGGGGGACTAGCGGGGGGCGGCCCGTACGAGCAGTACTTC
CASSGGLAGGGPYEQYF
>TRBJ2-1|few|NA|TRBV7-6
TGTGCCAGCAGCCAAAAGAGACGTACCTCCTACAATGAGCAGTTCTTC
CASSQKRRTSYNEQFF
>TRBJ2-1|NA|TRBD1|TRBV28
TGTGCCAGCAGTTTGAGTGACAGGGGGTTTAGAGAGCAGTTCTTC
CASSLSDRGFREQFF
>TRBJ1-2|NA|NA|TRBV20-1
TGCAGTGCTAGAGATGTAGGCAGACTGGACTATGGCTACACCTTC
CSARDVGRLDYGYTF
>TRBJ2-5|NA|NA|TRBV5-6
TGTGCCAGCAGCTTGAGAGTTCTACTGTACCAAGAGACCCAGTACTTC
CASSLRVLLYQETQYF
>TRBJ1-4|few|TRBD1|TRBV5-1
TGCGCCAGCAGCGTCTCCGGGACAGGGAGGGAAAAACTGTTTTTT
CASSVSGTGREKLFF
>TRBJ1-2|many|NA|TRBV6-5
TGTGCCAGCAGTTACGGACGGAACTATGGCTACACCTTC
CASSYGRNYGYTF
>TRBJ2-3|NA|TRBD1|TRBV30
TGTGCCTGGACCCGGGACAGGGTGACTCCAGATACGCAGTATTTT
CAWTRDRVTPDTQYF
>TRBJ2-7|NA|NA|TRBV29-1
TGCAGCGTTGAAGAATCTCCATTTAGCGAGCAGTACTTC
CSVEESPFSEQYF